Here is one T cell receptor (beta chain) with its context. Its specific antigen is unknown. Base-call qualities are not available, and no considerably larger clone is one nucleotide away. The entry originates in a study of blood T cell repertoires in COVID-19 (dated by TCRdb to about 2020). Broadly, across the study: Samples from collaborators originated in the United States, Italy and Spain and spanned both the acute and convalescent phases of COVID-19. HLA class I and class II types, where available, came from metadata supplied by the sample provider rather than from assay-based typing. Samples came from the ongoing ImmuneRACE study (first 160 participants) plus 1,254 subjects from 6 global collaborators. The prospective study material was composed of cDNA or gDNA derived from T cells, B-cell-depleted T cells, or PBMCs. The dataset comprised deeply sampled blood TCRbeta repertoires from subjects exposed to, actively infected with, or recovered from COVID-19. Sample metadata almost always included a de-identified subject ID, COVID-19 status, age in years and sex. The repertoires were released in a freely available public database meant as a resource for research on the immune response to SARS-CoV-2.

The immunoSEQ Assay, a bias-controlled multiplex PCR, was used to amplify TCRbeta CDR3 regions from genomic DNA. On the study's bioinformatics: The number of nucleated cells in each sample was estimated from the amplification of reference gene primers within the assay. To quantify the absolute abundance of each unique TCRbeta CDR3 rearrangement, sequence reads were collapsed and filtered. Productive Simpson clonality was computed per sample as the square root of Simpson's diversity index over productive rearrangements. This is the immuneACCESS table as TCRdb keeps it, with only in-frame sequences that have V and J called. A part of the clones is gone; compared with another copy, unresolved V genes explain less than half, and the rest is unexplained. Clone size and the V and J calls come from that table; the DNA yielded D and trimming. The sample contains 160,000 or so clones, around 90% of them found a single time. Roughly a sixth of the sample belongs to the ten largest clones.

From V the trimming removes 2 bases and from J it removes 1 base, while the gene matches leave 2 bases of the junction unaccounted for. CDR1 MNHEY and CDR2 SVGAGI were looked up in the germline V gene. The cysteine opens and the phenylalanine closes a CDR3 of 15 amino acids. This entry keeps only the CDR3 DNA: 45 bases, framed from base 1. What the work shows at the level of the full study, not this receptor alone: The quantity of clinical and demographic metadata differed by source and by participant and was supplied without curation.

The collaborating institutions used their own protocols to collect whole blood in K2EDTA tubes. For TCRbeta analysis, collaborators shipped samples as frozen whole blood, isolated PBMCs, or DNA extracted from either of those sample types. The clonotype originates from a man aged 60 to 69 with active or convalescent COVID-19. Recombination connected TRBV6-5 to TRBJ1-1; the junction holds 9 bases that match TRBD1. Sequencing was done on a sample of peripheral blood. The DNA is as follows: TGTGCCAGCAGTTACGGGACAGGGACGAACACTGAAGCTTTCTTT. Its protein product is CASSYGTGTNTEAFF.